This TCR beta chain was sequenced in a study of technical replicates of blood from a handful of donors. Germline V gives CDR1 LNHDA, CDR2 SQIVND (reference sequence). V lost 3 bases and J 3 bases, leaving 15 bases between the germline ends. This CDR3 region has 16 residues. TCRdb's copy holds only in-frame clones and misses some; the assay was immunoSEQ multiplex PCR. The sample contains some 98,000 clones, 90% to 96% of which appear only once. The sequence was obtained from a human donor in good health. The V call is TRBV19, the J call TRBJ1-5, with D unclear. The sample comprised T cells isolated from PBMCs. CDR3 residues: CASSIGEAYYNQPQHF. Here the CDR3 DNA reads TGTGCCAGTAGTATCGGAGAAGCCTATTACAATCAGCCCCAGCATTTT.